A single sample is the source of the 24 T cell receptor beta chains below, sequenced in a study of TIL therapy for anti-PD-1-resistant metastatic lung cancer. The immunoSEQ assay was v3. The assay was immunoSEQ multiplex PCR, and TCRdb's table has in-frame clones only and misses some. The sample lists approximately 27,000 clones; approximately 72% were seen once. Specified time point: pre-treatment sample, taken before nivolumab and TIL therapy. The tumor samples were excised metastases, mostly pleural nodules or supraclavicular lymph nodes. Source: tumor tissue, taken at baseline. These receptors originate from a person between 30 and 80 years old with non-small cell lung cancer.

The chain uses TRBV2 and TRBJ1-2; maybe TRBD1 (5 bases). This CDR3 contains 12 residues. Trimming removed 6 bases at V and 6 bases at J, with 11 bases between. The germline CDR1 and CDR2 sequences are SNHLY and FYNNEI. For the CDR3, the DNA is TGTGCCAGCAGAAAGACAGAAAATGGCTACACCTTC. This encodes CASRKTENGYTF.

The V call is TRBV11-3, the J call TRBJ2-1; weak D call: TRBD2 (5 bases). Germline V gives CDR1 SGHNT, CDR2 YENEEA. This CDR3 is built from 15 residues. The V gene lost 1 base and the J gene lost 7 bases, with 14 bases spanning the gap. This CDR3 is CASSLGGRPENEQFF. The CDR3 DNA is TGTGCCAGCAGCTTAGGCGGGCGACCCGAAAATGAGCAGTTCTTC.

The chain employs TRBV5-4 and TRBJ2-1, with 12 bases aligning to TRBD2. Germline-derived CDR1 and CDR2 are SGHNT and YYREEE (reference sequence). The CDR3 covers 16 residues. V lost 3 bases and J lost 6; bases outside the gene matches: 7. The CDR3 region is CASSSSSGGAVNEQFF. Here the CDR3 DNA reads TGTGCCAGCAGCTCATCTAGCGGGGGGGCCGTCAATGAGCAGTTCTTC.

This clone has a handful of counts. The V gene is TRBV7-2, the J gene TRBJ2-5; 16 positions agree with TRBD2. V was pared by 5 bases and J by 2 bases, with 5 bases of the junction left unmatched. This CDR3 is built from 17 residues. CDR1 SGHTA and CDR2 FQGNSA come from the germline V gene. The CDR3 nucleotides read TGTGCCAGCAGCCAGATGGGACTAGCGGGGGGGCAAGAGACCCAGTACTTC. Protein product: CASSQMGLAGGQETQYF.

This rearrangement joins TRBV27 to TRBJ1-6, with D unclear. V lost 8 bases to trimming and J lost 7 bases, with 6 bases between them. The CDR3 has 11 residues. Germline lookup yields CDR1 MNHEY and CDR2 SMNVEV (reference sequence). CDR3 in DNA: TGTGCCAGCGGGTTAAATTCACCCCTCCACTTT. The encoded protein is CASGLNSPLHF.

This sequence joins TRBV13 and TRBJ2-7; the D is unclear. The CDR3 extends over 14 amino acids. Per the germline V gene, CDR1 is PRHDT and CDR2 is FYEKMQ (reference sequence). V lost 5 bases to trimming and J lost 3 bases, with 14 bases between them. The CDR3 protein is CASSLGQPRYEQYF. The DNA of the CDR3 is TGTGCCAGCAGCCTTGGGCAGCCGCGCTACGAGCAGTACTTC.

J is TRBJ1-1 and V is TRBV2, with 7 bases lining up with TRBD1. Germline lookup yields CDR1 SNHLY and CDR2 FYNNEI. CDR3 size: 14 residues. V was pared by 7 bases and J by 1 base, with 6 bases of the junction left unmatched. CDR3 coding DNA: TGTGCCAGCATAAGACAGGGTACGAACACTGAAGCTTTCTTT. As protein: CASIRQGTNTEAFF.

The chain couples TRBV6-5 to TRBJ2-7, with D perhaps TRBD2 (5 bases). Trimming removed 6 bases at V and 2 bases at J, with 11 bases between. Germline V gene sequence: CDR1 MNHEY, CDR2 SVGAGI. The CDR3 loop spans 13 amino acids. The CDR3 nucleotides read TGTGCCAGCAGGGGTGCGGGCCCCTACGAGCAGTACTTC. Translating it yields CASRGAGPYEQYF.

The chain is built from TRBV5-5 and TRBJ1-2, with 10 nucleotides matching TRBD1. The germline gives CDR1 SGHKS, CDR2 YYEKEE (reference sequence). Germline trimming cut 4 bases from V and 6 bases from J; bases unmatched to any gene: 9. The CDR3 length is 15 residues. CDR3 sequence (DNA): TGTGCCAGCAGCAGACCGACAGGGGGCGGAGATGGCTACACCTTC. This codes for CASSRPTGGGDGYTF.

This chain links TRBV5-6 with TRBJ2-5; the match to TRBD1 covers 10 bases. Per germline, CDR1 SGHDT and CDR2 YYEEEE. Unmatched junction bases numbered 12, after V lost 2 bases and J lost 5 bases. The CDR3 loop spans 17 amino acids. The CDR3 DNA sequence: TGTGCCAGCAGCTTTAGCCCGGGACAGGGGTTTCGGGAGACCCAGTACTTC. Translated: CASSFSPGQGFRETQYF.

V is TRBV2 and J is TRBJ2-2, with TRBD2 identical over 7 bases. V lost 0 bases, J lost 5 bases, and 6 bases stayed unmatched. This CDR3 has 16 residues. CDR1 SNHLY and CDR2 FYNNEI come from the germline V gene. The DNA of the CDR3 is TGTGCCAGCAGTGAAGCGCGCGGGGAGGGAACCGGGGAGCTGTTTTTT. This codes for CASSEARGEGTGELFF.

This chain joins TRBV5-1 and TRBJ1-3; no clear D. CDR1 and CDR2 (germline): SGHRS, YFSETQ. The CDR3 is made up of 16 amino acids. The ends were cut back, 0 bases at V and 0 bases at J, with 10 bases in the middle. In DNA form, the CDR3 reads TGCGCCAGCAGCTTGGCCGGTCCCAGCTCTGGAAACACCATATATTTT. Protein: CASSLAGPSSGNTIYF.

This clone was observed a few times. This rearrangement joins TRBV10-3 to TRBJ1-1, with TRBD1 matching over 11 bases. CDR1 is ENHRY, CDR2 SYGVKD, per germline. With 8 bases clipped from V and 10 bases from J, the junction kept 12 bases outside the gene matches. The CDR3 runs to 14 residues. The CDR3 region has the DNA TGTGCCATCGCCGGACAGGGGGCGGCGGGTGGAGCTTTCTTT. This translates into CAIAGQGAAGGAFF.

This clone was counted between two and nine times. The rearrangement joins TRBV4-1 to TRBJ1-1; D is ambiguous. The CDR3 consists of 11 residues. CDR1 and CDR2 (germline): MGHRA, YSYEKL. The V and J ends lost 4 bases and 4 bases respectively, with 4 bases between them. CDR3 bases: TGCGCCAGCAGCCGAGGCACTGAAGCTTTCTTT. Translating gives CASSRGTEAFF.

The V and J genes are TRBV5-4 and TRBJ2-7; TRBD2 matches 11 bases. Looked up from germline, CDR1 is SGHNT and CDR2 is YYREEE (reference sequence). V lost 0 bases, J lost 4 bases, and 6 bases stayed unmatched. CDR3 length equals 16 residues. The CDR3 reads CASSLADSGGAYEQYF. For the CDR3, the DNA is TGTGCCAGCAGCTTGGCCGATAGCGGGGGGGCATACGAGCAGTACTTC.

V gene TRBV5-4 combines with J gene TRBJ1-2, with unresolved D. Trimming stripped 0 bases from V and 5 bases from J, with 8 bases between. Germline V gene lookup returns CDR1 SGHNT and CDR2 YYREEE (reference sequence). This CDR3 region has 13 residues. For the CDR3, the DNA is TGTGCCAGCAGCTTGGACAGAGGATATGGCTACACCTTC. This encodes CASSLDRGYGYTF. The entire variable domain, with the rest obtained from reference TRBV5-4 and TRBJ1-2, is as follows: ETGVTQSPTHLIKTRGQQVTLRCSSQSGHNTVSWYQQALGQGPQFIFQYYREEENGRGNFPPRFSGLQFPNYSSELNVNALELDDSALYLCASSLDRGYGYTFGSGTRLTVV.

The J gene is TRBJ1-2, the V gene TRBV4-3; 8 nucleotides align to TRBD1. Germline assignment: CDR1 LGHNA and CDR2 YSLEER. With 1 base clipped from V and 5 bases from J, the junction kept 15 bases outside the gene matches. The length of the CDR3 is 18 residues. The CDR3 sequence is CASSQGSVGPGGPYGYTF. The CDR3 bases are TGCGCCAGCAGCCAAGGGTCGGTAGGGCCAGGGGGCCCATATGGCTACACCTTC.

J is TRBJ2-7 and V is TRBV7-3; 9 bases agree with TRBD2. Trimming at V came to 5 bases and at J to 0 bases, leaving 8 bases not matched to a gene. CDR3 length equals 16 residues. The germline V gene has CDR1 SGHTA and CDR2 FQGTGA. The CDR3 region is CASSVLGGGDSYEQYF. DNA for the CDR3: TGTGCCAGCAGCGTACTTGGCGGGGGGGACTCCTACGAGCAGTACTTC.

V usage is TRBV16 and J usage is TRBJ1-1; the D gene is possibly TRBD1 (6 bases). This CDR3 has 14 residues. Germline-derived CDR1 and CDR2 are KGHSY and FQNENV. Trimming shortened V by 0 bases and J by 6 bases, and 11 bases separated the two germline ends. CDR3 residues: CASSQSLGAAEAFF. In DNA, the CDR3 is TGTGCCAGCAGCCAATCGTTGGGGGCGGCTGAAGCTTTCTTT. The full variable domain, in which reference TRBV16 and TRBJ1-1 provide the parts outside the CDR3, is GEEVAQTPKHLVRGEGQKAKLYCAPIKGHSYVFWYQQVLKNEFKFLISFQNENVFDETGMPKERFSAKCLPNSPCSLEIQATKLEDSAVYFCASSQSLGAAEAFFGQGTRLTVV.

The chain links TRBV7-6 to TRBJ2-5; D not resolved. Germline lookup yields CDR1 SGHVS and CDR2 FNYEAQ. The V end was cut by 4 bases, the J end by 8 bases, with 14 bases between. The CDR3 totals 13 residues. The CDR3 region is CASSSLDPDTQYF. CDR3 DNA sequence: TGTGCCAGCAGCTCCCTAGACCCGGATACCCAGTACTTC.

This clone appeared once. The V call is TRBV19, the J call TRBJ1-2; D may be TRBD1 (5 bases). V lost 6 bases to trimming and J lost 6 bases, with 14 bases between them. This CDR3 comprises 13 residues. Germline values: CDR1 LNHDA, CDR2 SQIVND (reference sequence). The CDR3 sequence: CASSLDGTHGYTF. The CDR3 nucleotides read TGTGCCAGTAGCTTGGACGGGACCCATGGCTACACCTTC.

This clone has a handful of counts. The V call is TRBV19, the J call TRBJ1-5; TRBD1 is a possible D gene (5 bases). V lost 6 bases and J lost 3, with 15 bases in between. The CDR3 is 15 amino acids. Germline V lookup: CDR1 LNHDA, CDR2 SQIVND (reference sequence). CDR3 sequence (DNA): TGTGCCAGTAGAATCCTTCGGGGGAACAATCAGCCCCAGCATTTT. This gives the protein CASRILRGNNQPQHF.

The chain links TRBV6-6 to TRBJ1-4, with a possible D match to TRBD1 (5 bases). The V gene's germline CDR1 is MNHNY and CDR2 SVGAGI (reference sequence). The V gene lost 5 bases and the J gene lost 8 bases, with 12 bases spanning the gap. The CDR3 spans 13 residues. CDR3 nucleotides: TGTGCCAGCAGTAACCCCGAGGGGGAAAAACTGTTTTTT. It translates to CASSNPEGEKLFF.

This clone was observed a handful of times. CDR3 in DNA: TGTGCCAGCAGTGAAGAGGGGTCGGACACCATATATTTT. Translated, it gives CASSEEGSDTIYF. This chain uses TRBV2 with TRBJ1-3; possibly TRBD1 for D (5 bases). V shed 1 base and J shed 8 bases, with 9 bases lying between them. The CDR3 contains 13 residues. Germline CDR1 is SNHLY and CDR2 is FYNNEI. The full variable domain, rest sourced from reference TRBV2 and TRBJ1-3, is EPEVTQTPSHQVTQMGQEVILRCVPISNHLYFYWYRQILGQKVEFLVSFYNNEISEKSEIFDDQFSVERPDGSNFTLKIRSTKLEDSAMYFCASSEEGSDTIYFGEGSWLTVV.